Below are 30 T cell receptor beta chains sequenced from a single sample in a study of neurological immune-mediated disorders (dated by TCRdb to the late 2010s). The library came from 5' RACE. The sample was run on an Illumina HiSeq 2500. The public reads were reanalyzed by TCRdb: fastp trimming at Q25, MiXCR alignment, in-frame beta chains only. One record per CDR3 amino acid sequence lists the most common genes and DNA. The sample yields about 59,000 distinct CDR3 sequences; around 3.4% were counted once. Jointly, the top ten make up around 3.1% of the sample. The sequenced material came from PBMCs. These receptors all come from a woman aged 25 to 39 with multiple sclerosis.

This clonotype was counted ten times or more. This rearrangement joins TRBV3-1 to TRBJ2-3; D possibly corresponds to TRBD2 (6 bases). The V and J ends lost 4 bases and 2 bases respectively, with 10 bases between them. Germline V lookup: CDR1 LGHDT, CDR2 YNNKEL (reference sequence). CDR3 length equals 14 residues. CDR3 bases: TGTGCCAGCAGCCCGGGACTGCCCACAGATACGCAGTATTTT. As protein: CASSPGLPTDTQYF.

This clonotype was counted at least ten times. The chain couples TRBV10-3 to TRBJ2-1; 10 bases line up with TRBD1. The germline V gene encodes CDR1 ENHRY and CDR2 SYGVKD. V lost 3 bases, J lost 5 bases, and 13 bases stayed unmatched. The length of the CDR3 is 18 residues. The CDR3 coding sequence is TGTGCCATCAGTGACGGGACAGGGGAATCGCGGTGGAACAATGAGCAGTTCTTC. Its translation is CAISDGTGESRWNNEQFF.

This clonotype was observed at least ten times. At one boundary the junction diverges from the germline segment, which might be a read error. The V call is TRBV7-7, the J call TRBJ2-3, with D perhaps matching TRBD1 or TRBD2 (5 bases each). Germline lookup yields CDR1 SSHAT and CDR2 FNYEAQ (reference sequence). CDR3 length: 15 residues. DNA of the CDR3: TGTGCTAGCAGCTTAGGGACCACGGGTGCAGATACGCAGTATTTT. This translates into CASSLGTTGADTQYF.

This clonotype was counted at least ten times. The CDR3 nucleotides are TGTGCCAGCAGCCCGGAGGCGGCTTTAGCCTACGAGCAGTACTTC. It translates to CASSPEAALAYEQYF. The gene calls are TRBV5-6 and TRBJ2-7; tentatively, D is TRBD2 (5 bases). CDR1 is SGHDT and CDR2 is YYEEEE in the germline V gene. Trimming took 4 bases from V and 2 from J, leaving 16 bases between them. The CDR3 has 15 amino acids.

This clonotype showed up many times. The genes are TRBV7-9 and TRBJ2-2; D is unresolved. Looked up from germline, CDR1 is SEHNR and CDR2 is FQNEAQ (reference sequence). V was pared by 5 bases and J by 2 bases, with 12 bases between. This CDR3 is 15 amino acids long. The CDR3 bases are TGTGCCAGCAGCCCGCCCCTTAGCAACACCGGGGAGCTGTTTTTT. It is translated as CASSPPLSNTGELFF.

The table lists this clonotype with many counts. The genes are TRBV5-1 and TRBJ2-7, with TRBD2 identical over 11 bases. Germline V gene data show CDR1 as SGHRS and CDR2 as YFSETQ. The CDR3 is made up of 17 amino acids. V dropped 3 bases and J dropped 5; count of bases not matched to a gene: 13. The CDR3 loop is CASSSKGGGLAGHEQYF. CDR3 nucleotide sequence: TGCGCCAGCAGCTCAAAGGGCGGCGGACTAGCGGGCCACGAGCAGTACTTC.

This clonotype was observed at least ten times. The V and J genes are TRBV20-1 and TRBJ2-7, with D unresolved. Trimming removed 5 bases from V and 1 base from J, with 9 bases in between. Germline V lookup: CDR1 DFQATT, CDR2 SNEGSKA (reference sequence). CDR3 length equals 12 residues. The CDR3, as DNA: TGCAGTGCTCCACGCAGTTCCTACGAGCAGTACTTC. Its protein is CSAPRSSYEQYF.

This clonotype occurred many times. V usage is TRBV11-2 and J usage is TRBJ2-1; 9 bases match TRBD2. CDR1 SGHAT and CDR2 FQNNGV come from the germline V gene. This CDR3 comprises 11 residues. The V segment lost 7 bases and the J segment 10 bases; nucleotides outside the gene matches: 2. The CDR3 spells CASTLAGEQFF. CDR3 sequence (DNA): TGTGCCAGCACCCTAGCGGGGGAGCAGTTCTTC.

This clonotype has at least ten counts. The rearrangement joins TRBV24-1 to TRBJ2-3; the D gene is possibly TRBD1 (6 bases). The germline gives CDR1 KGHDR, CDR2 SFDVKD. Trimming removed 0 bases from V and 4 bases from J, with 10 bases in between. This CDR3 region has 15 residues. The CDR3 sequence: CATSDLLQGADTQYF. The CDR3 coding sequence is TGTGCCACCAGTGATTTGCTACAGGGTGCAGATACGCAGTATTTT.

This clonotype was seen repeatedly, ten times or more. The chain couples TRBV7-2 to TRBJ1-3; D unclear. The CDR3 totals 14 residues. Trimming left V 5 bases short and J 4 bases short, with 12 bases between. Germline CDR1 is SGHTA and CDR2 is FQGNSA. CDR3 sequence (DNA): TGTGCCAGCAGCCCAAAATTAGGAGGAAACACCATATATTTT. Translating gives CASSPKLGGNTIYF.

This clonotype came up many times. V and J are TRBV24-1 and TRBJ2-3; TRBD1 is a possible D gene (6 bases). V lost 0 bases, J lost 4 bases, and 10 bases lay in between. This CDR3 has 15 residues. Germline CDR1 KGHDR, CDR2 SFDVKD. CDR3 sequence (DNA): TGTGCCACCAGTGATTTGGGGGGCGCAGCAGATACGCAGTATTTT. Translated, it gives CATSDLGGAADTQYF.

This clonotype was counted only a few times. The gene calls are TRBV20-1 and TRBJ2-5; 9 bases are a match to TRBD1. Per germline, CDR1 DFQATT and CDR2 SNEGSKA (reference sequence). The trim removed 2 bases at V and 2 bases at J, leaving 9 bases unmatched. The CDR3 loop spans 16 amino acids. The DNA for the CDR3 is TGCAGTGCTAGAAGGCCCGGGACAGGGAGGCAAGAGACCCAGTACTTC. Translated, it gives CSARRPGTGRQETQYF.

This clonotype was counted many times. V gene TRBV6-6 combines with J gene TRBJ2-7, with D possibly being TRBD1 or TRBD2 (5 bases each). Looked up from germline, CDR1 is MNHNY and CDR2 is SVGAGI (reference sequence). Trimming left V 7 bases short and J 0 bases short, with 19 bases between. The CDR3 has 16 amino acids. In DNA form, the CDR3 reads TGTGCCAGCAAGAAAGGTAGGGACCCCGGCTCCTACGAGCAGTACTTC. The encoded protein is CASKKGRDPGSYEQYF.

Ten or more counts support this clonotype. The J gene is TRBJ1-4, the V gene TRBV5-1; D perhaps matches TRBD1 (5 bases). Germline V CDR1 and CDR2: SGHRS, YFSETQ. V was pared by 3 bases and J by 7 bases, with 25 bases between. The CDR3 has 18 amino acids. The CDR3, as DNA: TGCGCCAGCAGCTCAGGGCTGACCACGAGGGATAGAAGTGAAAAACTGTTTTTT. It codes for CASSSGLTTRDRSEKLFF.

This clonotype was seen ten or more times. The CDR3 DNA follows: TGTGCCAGCAGCCTGGACAGTGGCTACACCTTC. Amino acids: CASSLDSGYTF. The chain joins TRBV7-9 to TRBJ1-2; D possibly corresponds to TRBD1 (6 bases). CDR3 size: 11 residues. V lost 5 bases to trimming and J lost 7 bases, with 8 bases between them. Per the germline V gene, CDR1 is SEHNR and CDR2 is FQNEAQ (reference sequence).

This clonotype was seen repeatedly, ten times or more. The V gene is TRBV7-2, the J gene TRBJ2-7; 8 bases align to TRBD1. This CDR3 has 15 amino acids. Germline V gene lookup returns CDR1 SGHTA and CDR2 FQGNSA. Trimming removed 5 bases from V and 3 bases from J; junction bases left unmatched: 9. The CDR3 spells CASSAGQGRVYEQYF. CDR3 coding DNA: TGTGCCAGCAGCGCCGGACAGGGCCGAGTCTACGAGCAGTACTTC. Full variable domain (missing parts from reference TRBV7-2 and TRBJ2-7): GAGVSQSPSNKVTEKGKDVELRCDPISGHTALYWYRQSLGQGLEFLIYFQGNSAPDKSGLPSDRFSAERTGGSVSTLTIQRTQQEDSAVYLCASSAGQGRVYEQYFGPGTRLTVT.

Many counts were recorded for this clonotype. The chain's CDR3 is CASSPSGRARGDTQYF. CDR3 DNA sequence: TGTGCCAGCAGTCCAAGCGGGAGGGCTAGGGGAGATACGCAGTATTTT. The chain recombines TRBV7-2 with TRBJ2-3; 10 bases are shared with TRBD2. J lost 5 bases, V lost 6 bases, and 11 bases had no gene match. The CDR3 runs to 16 residues. Looked up from germline, CDR1 is SGHTA and CDR2 is FQGNSA. Based on the CDR3 plus reference TRBV7-2 and TRBJ2-3, the full variable domain is GAGVSQSPSNKVTEKGKDVELRCDPISGHTALYWYRQSLGQGLEFLIYFQGNSAPDKSGLPSDRFSAERTGGSVSTLTIQRTQQEDSAVYLCASSPSGRARGDTQYFGPGTRLTVL.

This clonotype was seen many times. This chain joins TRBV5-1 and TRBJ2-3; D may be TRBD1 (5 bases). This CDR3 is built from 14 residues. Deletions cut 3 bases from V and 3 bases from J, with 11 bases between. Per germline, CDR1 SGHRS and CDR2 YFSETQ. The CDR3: CASSSVGQTDTQYF. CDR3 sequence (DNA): TGCGCCAGCAGCTCGGTGGGGCAGACAGATACGCAGTATTTT.

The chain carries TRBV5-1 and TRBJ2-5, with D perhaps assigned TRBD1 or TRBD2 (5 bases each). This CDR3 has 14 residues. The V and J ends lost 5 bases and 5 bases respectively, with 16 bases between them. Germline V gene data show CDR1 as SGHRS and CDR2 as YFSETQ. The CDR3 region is CASSTQERDETQYF. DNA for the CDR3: TGCGCCAGCAGTACGCAGGAAAGGGACGAGACCCAGTACTTC.

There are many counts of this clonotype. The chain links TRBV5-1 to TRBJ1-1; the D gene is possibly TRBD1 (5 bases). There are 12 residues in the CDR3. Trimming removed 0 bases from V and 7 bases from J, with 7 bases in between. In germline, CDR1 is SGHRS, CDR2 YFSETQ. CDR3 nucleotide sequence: TGCGCCAGCAGCTTGGGGGGCCATGAAGCTTTCTTT. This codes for CASSLGGHEAFF.

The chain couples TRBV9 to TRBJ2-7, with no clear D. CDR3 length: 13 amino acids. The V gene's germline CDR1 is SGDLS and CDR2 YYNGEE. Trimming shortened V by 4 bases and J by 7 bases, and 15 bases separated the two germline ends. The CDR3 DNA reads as TGTGCCAGCAGCCCCACCGTGGGGTCAGAGCAGTACTTC. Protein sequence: CASSPTVGSEQYF.

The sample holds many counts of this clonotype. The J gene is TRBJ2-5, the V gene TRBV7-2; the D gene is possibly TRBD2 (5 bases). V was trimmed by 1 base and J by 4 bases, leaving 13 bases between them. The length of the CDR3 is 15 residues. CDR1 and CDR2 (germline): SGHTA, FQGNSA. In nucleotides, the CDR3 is TGTGCCAGCAGCTTAGGTTTAGGAGCGGCAGAGACCCAGTACTTC. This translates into CASSLGLGAAETQYF. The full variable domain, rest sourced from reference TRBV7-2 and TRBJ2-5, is GAGVSQSPSNKVTEKGKDVELRCDPISGHTALYWYRQSLGQGLEFLIYFQGNSAPDKSGLPSDRFSAERTGGSVSTLTIQRTQQEDSAVYLCASSLGLGAAETQYFGPGTRLLVL.

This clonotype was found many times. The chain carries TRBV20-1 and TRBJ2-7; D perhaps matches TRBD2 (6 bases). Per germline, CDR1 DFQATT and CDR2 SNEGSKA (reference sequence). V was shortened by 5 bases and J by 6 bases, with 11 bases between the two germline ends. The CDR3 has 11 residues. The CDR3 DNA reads TGCAGTGCTTCGAGGGAGGCCGAGCAGTACTTC. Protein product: CSASREAEQYF.

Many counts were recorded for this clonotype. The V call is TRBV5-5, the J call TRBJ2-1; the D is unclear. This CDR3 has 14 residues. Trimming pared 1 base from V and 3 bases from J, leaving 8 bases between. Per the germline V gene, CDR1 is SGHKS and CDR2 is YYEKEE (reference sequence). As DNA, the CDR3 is TGTGCCAGCAGCTTGACACACCTCTACAATGAGCAGTTCTTC. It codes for CASSLTHLYNEQFF.

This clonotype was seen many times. The CDR3 region has the DNA TGCAGTGTCCCGACTAGCGGGAGTGGTGAGCAGTTCTTC. It codes for CSVPTSGSGEQFF. J is TRBJ2-1 and V is TRBV20-1; 12 bases fit TRBD2. The V gene end was trimmed by 7 bases and the J gene end by 9 bases; junction bases not matched to a gene: 7. Germline CDR1 reads DFQATT; CDR2 reads SNEGSKA (reference sequence). The CDR3 covers 13 residues.

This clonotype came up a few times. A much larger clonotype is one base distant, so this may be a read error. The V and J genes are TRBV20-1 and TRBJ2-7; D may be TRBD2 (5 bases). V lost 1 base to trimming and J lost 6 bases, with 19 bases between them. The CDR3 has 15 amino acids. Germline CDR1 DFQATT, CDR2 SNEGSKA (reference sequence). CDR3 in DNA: TGCAGTGCTAGAGGGAACCCGGGAAAGGCTGGCGAGCAGTACTTC. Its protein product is CSARGNPGKAGEQYF.

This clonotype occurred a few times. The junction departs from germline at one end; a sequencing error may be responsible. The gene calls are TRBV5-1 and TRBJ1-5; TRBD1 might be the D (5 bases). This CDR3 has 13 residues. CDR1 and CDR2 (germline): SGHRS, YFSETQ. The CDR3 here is CASSPIGDQPQNF. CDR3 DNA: TGCGCCAGCAGCCCCATAGGGGATCAGCCCCAGAATTTT.

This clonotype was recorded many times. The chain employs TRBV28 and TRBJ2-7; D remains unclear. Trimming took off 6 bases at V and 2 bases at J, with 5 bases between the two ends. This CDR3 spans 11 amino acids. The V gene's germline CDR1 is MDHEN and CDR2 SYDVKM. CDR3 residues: CASRTTYEQYF. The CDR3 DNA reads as TGTGCCAGCAGGACAACCTACGAGCAGTACTTC.

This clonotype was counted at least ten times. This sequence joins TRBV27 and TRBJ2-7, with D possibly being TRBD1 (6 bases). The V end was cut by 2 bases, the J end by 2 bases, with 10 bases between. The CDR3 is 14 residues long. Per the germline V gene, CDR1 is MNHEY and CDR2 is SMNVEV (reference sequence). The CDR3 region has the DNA TGTGCCAGCAGTTTAATGGGACACCCCTACGAGCAGTACTTC. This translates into CASSLMGHPYEQYF.

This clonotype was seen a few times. The CDR3 DNA follows: TGTGCCAGTAGTATAATCGGGAATGAGCAGTTCTTC. This codes for CASSIIGNEQFF. The chain joins TRBV19 to TRBJ2-1; D is undetermined. The CDR3 contains 12 residues. CDR1 and CDR2 (germline): LNHDA, SQIVND (reference sequence). The germline V and J ends were trimmed by 2 bases and 7 bases, with 6 bases remaining between them. The whole variable domain, remainder taken from reference TRBV19 and TRBJ2-1, is DGGITQSPKYLFRKEGQNVTLSCEQNLNHDAMYWYRQDPGQGLRLIYYSQIVNDFQKGDIAEGYSVSREKKESFPLTVTSAQKNPTAFYLCASSIIGNEQFFGPGTRLTVL.